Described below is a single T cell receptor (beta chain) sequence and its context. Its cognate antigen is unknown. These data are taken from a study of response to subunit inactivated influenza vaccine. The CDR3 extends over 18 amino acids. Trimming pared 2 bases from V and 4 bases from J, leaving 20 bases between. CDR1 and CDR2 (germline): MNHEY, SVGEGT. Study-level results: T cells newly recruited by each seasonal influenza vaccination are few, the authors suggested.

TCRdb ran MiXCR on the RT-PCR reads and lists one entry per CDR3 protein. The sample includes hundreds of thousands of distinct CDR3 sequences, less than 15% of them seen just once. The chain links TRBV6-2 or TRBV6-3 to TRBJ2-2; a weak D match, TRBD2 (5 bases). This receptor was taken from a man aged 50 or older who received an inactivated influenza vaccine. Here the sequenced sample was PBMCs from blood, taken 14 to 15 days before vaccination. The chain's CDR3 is CASSYENGVSEPTGELFF. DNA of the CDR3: TGTGCCAGCAGTTACGAGAACGGGGTATCAGAGCCCACCGGGGAGCTGTTTTTT.